This is a list of T cell receptor beta chains from one sample in a study of blood T cell repertoires in COVID-19. Measured with immunoSEQ multiplex PCR; TCRdb has only the in-frame clones, and not every one. The table lists roughly 97,000 clones, about 91% of them singletons. Sequencing was done on a sample of peripheral blood. These receptors were taken from a human donor in a cohort sampled during active COVID-19. CDR3s include the opening cysteine and the closing phenylalanine or tryptophan. A D gene is named only where the DNA matches it firmly. Size tells how often a clone was seen (once, few, many) or the class of an expanded clone, and some rows leave it out.

>TRBJ1-5|NA|TRBV19|NA
CASSRGADQPQHF
TGTGCCAGTAGTAGGGGCGCGGATCAGCCCCAGCATTTT
>TRBJ1-5|NA|TRBV7-9|NA
CASSLDGGARPQHF
TGTGCCAGCAGCTTAGACGGGGGAGCAAGGCCCCAGCATTTT
>TRBJ1-1|NA|TRBV19|NA
CASSIVDRRTEAFF
TGTGCCAGTAGTATAGTTGACAGGCGGACTGAAGCTTTCTTT
>TRBJ2-3|NA|TRBV6-5|NA
CASSSGSTDTQYF
TGTGCCAGCAGTTCCGGGAGCACAGATACGCAGTATTTT
>TRBJ1-2|once|TRBV5-6|NA
CASSLAAGAANYGYTF
TGTGCCAGCAGCTTGGCCGCAGGGGCTGCTAACTATGGCTACACCTTC
>TRBJ1-5|NA|TRBV27|NA
CASSPAREGQPQHF
TGTGCCAGCAGTCCCGCCCGGGAGGGGCAGCCCCAGCATTTT
>TRBJ2-3|NA|TRBV18|TRBD2
CASSPPQRLAGADTQYF
TGTGCCAGCTCACCACCGCAACGCCTAGCGGGAGCAGATACGCAGTATTTT
>TRBJ2-1|NA|TRBV7-6|TRBD1
CASSLGGQGAGEQFF
TGTGCCAGCAGCTTAGGGGGACAGGGGGCGGGTGAGCAGTTCTTC
>TRBJ2-3|NA|TRBV27|NA
CASSFAGPVDTQYF
TGTGCCAGCAGTTTTGCAGGGCCGGTAGATACGCAGTATTTT
>TRBJ2-1|NA|TRBV3-1/TRBV3-2|TRBD1
CASSPYGQGDFF
TGTGCCAGCAGCCCCTACGGACAGGGAGACTTCTTC
>TRBJ2-3|NA|TRBV3-1/TRBV3-2|TRBD1
CASSQERDSRHSTDTQYF
TGTGCCAGCAGCCAAGAGAGGGACAGTCGACATAGCACAGATACGCAGTATTTT
>TRBJ2-3|NA|TRBV18|TRBD1
CASSPLTDRVADTQYF
TGTGCCAGCTCACCACTAACTGACAGGGTGGCAGATACGCAGTATTTT
>TRBJ2-1|NA|TRBV5-1|NA
CASSPTGSYNEQFF
TGCGCCAGCAGCCCCACCGGCTCCTACAATGAGCAGTTCTTC
>TRBJ1-6|once|TRBV9|TRBD1
CASSATGGENSPLHF
TGTGCCAGCAGCGCGACAGGGGGCGAGAATTCACCCCTCCACTTT
>TRBJ2-5|NA|TRBV4-1|TRBD2
CASSQEGRAETQYF
TGCGCCAGCAGCCAAGAGGGGAGGGCGGAGACCCAGTACTTC
>TRBJ2-7|NA|TRBV7-6|NA
CASSEPGVGSYEQYF
TGTGCCAGCAGCGAACCGGGAGTAGGGTCCTACGAGCAGTACTTC
>TRBJ2-1|NA|TRBV19|TRBD2
CASSTGTRGRNEQFF
TGTGCCAGTAGTACGGGGACTAGAGGAAGAAATGAGCAGTTCTTC
>TRBJ2-6|NA|TRBV6-6|NA
CASSSRGSGANVLTF
TGTGCCAGCAGTTCCAGGGGATCCGGGGCCAACGTCCTGACTTTC
>TRBJ2-7|NA|TRBV19|TRBD1
CASSIGDRGKYEQYF
TGTGCCAGTAGTATCGGGGACAGGGGTAAGTACGAGCAGTACTTC
>TRBJ1-1|NA|TRBV4-1|NA
CASSQEAGTTEAFF
TGCGCCAGCAGCCAAGAAGCAGGAACCACTGAAGCTTTCTTT
>TRBJ2-2|NA|TRBV7-6|TRBD2
CASSLGLAGDGEKLFF
TGTGCCAGCAGCTTGGGACTAGCGGGAGACGGCGAAAAGCTGTTTTTT
>TRBJ1-6|NA|TRBV6-5|NA
CASSLAGDGSPLHF
TGTGCCAGCAGCTTAGCGGGGGATGGTTCACCCCTCCACTTT
>TRBJ2-7|NA|TRBV6-2/TRBV6-3|NA
CASSLQGSYEQYF
TGTGCCAGCAGTCTCCAGGGCTCCTACGAGCAGTACTTC
>TRBJ1-3|NA|TRBV19|NA
CASNQFGAGNTIYF
TGTGCCAGTAATCAATTCGGGGCTGGAAACACCATATATTTT
>TRBJ1-1|NA|TRBV5-1|TRBD1
CASSLFQGGNTEAFF
TGCGCCAGCAGCTTGTTTCAGGGGGGGAACACTGAAGCTTTCTTT
>TRBJ1-6|NA|TRBV6-5|NA
CASSYREENSPLHF
TGTGCCAGCAGTTACAGGGAGGAGAATTCACCCCTCCACTTT
>TRBJ2-2|NA|TRBV7-3|NA
CASSQGRTEGTGELFF
TGTGCCAGCAGCCAAGGTCGGACAGAGGGCACCGGGGAGCTGTTTTTT
>TRBJ2-6|NA|TRBV25-1|NA
CASSEAGSGANVLTF
TGTGCCAGCAGTGAAGCCGGCTCTGGGGCCAACGTCCTGACTTTC